These 8 T cell receptor beta chains share one sample of origin, sequenced in a study of post-analysis software for immune sequencing data. Study results and caveats: About five TRBV segments, including TRBV5-6, TRBV5-1 and TRBV20-1, were more frequent in patients than controls.

Their antigen targets remain unknown. Built from TCR beta cDNA, the libraries had unique molecular identifiers in them. TCRdb reprocessed the PCR reads via MiXCR and lists one record per CDR3 protein. Of hundreds of thousands of distinct CDR3 sequences listed, 39% are singletons. Material: blood. All receptors come from a girl aged 2 to 10 with multiple sclerosis.

This clonotype was seen many times. The rearrangement uses TRBV4-3 and TRBJ2-7, with D possibly called TRBD1 or TRBD2 (5 bases each). From germline, CDR1 is LGHNA and CDR2 YSLEER. The CDR3 is 13 amino acids. The V gene lost 2 bases and the J gene lost 4 bases, with 9 bases spanning the gap. The CDR3 here is CASSQSREYEQYF. CDR3 in DNA: TGCGCCAGCAGCCAATCCAGGGAGTACGAGCAGTACTTC.

J is TRBJ1-1 and V is TRBV12-3 or TRBV12-4, with 9 bases aligning to TRBD1. J gave up 6 bases and V 1 base, and 9 bases lay outside the gene matches. The CDR3 runs 16 residues. The CDR3 is CASSLGGTGHLAEAFF. The CDR3 nucleotides read TGTGCCAGCAGTTTAGGGGGGACAGGGCACCTCGCTGAAGCTTTCTTT.

This clonotype was recorded only once. The chain recombines TRBV28 with TRBJ2-3, with 10 nucleotides matching TRBD2. The germline V gene encodes CDR1 MDHEN and CDR2 SYDVKM. This CDR3 spans 19 amino acids. V lost 5 bases and J lost 4; bases outside the gene matches: 18. CDR3 protein: CASSPRQWTSGTEADTQYF. DNA of the CDR3: TGTGCCAGCAGTCCCAGACAATGGACTAGCGGAACCGAGGCAGATACGCAGTATTTT.

This clonotype was detected only once. The chain combines TRBV11-2 with TRBJ2-3, with TRBD2 matching 14 bases. The V gene end was trimmed by 4 bases and the J gene end by 5 bases; junction bases not matched to a gene: 11. CDR3 length: 18 amino acids. Germline lookup yields CDR1 SGHAT and CDR2 FQNNGV. CDR3 DNA: TGTGCCAGCAGCTCCCGGACTAGCGGGGGGACGGAGGGAGATACGCAGTATTTT. This gives the protein CASSSRTSGGTEGDTQYF.

The V call is TRBV12-3 or TRBV12-4, the J call TRBJ1-2, with a weak D call TRBD1 (6 bases). Trimming removed 7 bases from V and 4 bases from J, with 22 bases in between. The CDR3 has 16 residues. CDR3 sequence: CASTFTGRASGYGYTF. CDR3 DNA: TGTGCCAGCACTTTCACAGGGAGGGCTTCTGGCTATGGCTACACCTTC.

The CDR3 nucleotides are TGTGCCACCAATAAGCTCAACTATGGCTACACCTTC. Protein product: CATNKLNYGYTF. The gene calls are TRBV28 and TRBJ1-2; no definite D call. There are 12 residues in the CDR3. CDR1 is MDHEN, CDR2 SYDVKM, per germline. V was shortened by 10 bases and J by 2 bases, with 11 bases between the two germline ends.

The chain links TRBV19 to TRBJ2-7; D is perhaps TRBD1 (5 bases). The V gene's germline CDR1 is LNHDA and CDR2 SQIVND (reference sequence). V was pared by 3 bases and J by 0 bases, with 21 bases between. The CDR3 is 18 residues long. The CDR3 region has the DNA TGTGCCAGTAGTATTTCAGGGTCCGGATTCTCTAGCTCCTACGAGCAGTACTTC. Its translation is CASSISGSGFSSSYEQYF.

This chain's CDR3 is CSVLLGSGAADEQFF. Written as DNA, the CDR3 is TGCAGCGTCCTATTGGGTAGCGGGGCGGCCGATGAGCAGTTCTTC. V usage is TRBV29-1 and J usage is TRBJ2-1; 8 nucleotides match TRBD2. Trimming at V came to 6 bases and at J to 8 bases, leaving 15 bases not matched to a gene. Germline loops: CDR1 SQVTM, CDR2 ANQGSEA. The CDR3 consists of 15 residues.